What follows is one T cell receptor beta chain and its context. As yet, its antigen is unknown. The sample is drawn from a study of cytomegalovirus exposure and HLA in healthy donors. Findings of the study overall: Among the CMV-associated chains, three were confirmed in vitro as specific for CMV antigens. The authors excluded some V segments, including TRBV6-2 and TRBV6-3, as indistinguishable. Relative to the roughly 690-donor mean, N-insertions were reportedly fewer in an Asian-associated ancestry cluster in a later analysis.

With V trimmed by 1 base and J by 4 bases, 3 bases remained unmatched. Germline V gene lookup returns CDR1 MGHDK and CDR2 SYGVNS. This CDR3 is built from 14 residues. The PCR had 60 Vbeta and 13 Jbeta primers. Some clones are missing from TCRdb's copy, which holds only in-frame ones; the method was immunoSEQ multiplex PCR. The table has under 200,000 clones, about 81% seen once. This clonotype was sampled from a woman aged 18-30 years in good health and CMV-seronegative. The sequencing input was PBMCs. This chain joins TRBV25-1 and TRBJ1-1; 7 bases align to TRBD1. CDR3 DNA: TGTGCCAGCAGTGAATCTTCAGGGGGCACTGAAGCTTTCTTT. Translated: CASSESSGGTEAFF. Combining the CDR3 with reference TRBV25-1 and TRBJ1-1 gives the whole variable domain EADIYQTPRYLVIGTGKKITLECSQTMGHDKMYWYQQDPGMELHLIHYSYGVNSTEKGDLSSESTVSRIRTEHFPLTLESARPSHTSQYLCASSESSGGTEAFFGQGTRLTVV.